Listed below are T cell receptor beta chains from one sample, sequenced in a study of blood T cell repertoires in COVID-19. Some clones are missing from TCRdb's copy, which holds only in-frame ones; the method was immunoSEQ multiplex PCR. The table has some 250,000 clones, 90% to 95% seen once. Sequenced: PBMCs or T cells enriched from blood (not recorded which). Receptors were obtained from a human donor in a cohort exposed to, infected with or recovered from COVID-19 (not recorded which). The donor label of this sample is uncertain. CDR3s include the opening cysteine and the closing phenylalanine or tryptophan. D genes are given only for firm matches. The size field is filled for only some rows; it gives once, few, many or a size class.

J gene: TRBJ1-2; V gene: TRBV7-2; D gene: .; clone size: .; CDR3 DNA: TGTGCCAGCAGCTTAGCTCTCCAGGGTTTCGGCTATGGCTACACCTTC; CDR3 protein: CASSLALQGFGYGYTF
J gene: TRBJ2-1; V gene: TRBV4-3; D gene: TRBD1; clone size: .; CDR3 DNA: TGCGCCAGCAGCCCACACTCGGGAAGGGGGCATTCCTACAATGAGCAGTTCTTC; CDR3 protein: CASSPHSGRGHSYNEQFF
J gene: TRBJ2-5; V gene: TRBV18; D gene: .; clone size: .; CDR3 DNA: TGTGCCAGCTCACCAGGCAGGGAAGAGACCCAGTACTTC; CDR3 protein: CASSPGREETQYF
J gene: TRBJ1-5; V gene: TRBV10-3; D gene: TRBD1; clone size: .; CDR3 DNA: TGTGCCATCAGTGAGTGGAGGGGACAGGGCGGGAATCAGCCCCAGCATTTT; CDR3 protein: CAISEWRGQGGNQPQHF
J gene: TRBJ1-4; V gene: TRBV6-5; D gene: TRBD1; clone size: once; CDR3 DNA: TGTGCCAGCAGTTACTGGTCACAGGGGAATGAAAAACTGTTTTTT; CDR3 protein: CASSYWSQGNEKLFF
J gene: TRBJ1-1; V gene: TRBV11-3; D gene: TRBD1; clone size: .; CDR3 DNA: TGTGCCAGCAGCTTAGGACAGGGGGCTGAAGCTTTCTTT; CDR3 protein: CASSLGQGAEAFF
J gene: TRBJ1-3; V gene: TRBV5-1; D gene: TRBD1; clone size: .; CDR3 DNA: TGCGCCAGCAGCTCAGGGGGCACAGGAAACACCATATATTTT; CDR3 protein: CASSSGGTGNTIYF
J gene: TRBJ1-5; V gene: TRBV7-8; D gene: .; clone size: .; CDR3 DNA: TGTGCCAGCAGCTTCCCGGGGAATGGTCAGCCCCAGCATTTT; CDR3 protein: CASSFPGNGQPQHF
J gene: TRBJ1-2; V gene: TRBV4-3; D gene: .; clone size: .; CDR3 DNA: TGCGCCAGCAGCCAAGTCAGTAAGGTGGAGGGCTACACCTTC; CDR3 protein: CASSQVSKVEGYTF
J gene: TRBJ2-5; V gene: TRBV5-1; D gene: .; clone size: once; CDR3 DNA: TGCGCCAGCAGCACCTCGACAGGCAATACCGGGGAGACCCAGTACTTC; CDR3 protein: CASSTSTGNTGETQYF
J gene: TRBJ2-1; V gene: TRBV24-1; D gene: .; clone size: .; CDR3 DNA: TGTGCCACCAGTGATGTACGGAGAAGCTACAATGAGCAGTTCTTC; CDR3 protein: CATSDVRRSYNEQFF
J gene: TRBJ2-7; V gene: TRBV29-1; D gene: .; clone size: .; CDR3 DNA: TGCAGCTTTTTGGCATCATCCACCTACGAGCAGTACTTC; CDR3 protein: CSFLASSTYEQYF
J gene: TRBJ2-1; V gene: TRBV3-1/TRBV3-2; D gene: TRBD2; clone size: .; CDR3 DNA: TGTGCCAGCACCTGGACTAGCGGGGGCGACAATGAGCAGTTCTTC; CDR3 protein: CASTWTSGGDNEQFF
J gene: TRBJ1-3; V gene: TRBV10-3; D gene: .; clone size: .; CDR3 DNA: TGTGCCACTCGGGGGGCGTCTGGAAACACCATATATTTT; CDR3 protein: CATRGASGNTIYF
J gene: TRBJ2-3; V gene: TRBV5-4; D gene: .; clone size: .; CDR3 DNA: TGTGCCAGCCGAACGGGGATGGGATCACCTACTAGCACAGATACGCAGTATTTT; CDR3 protein: CASRTGMGSPTSTDTQYF
J gene: TRBJ1-1; V gene: TRBV4-2; D gene: TRBD1; clone size: .; CDR3 DNA: TGTGCCAGCAGCCCCGGACAGGAAATGAACACTGAAGCTTTCTTT; CDR3 protein: CASSPGQEMNTEAFF
J gene: TRBJ1-5; V gene: TRBV28; D gene: .; clone size: once; CDR3 DNA: TGTGCCAGCAGCCCCCCTTCACAGGGTTGGGGGAATAGCAATCAGCCCCAGCATTTT; CDR3 protein: CASSPPSQGWGNSNQPQHF
J gene: TRBJ2-5; V gene: TRBV19; D gene: TRBD2; clone size: once; CDR3 DNA: TGTGCCAGTAGTATCCTAGCTAGCGGGGGGGAAAAGACCCAGTACTTC; CDR3 protein: CASSILASGGEKTQYF
J gene: TRBJ1-1; V gene: TRBV11-2; D gene: .; clone size: .; CDR3 DNA: TGTGCCAGCGGGCGGCGGGGCTCCGACACTGAAGCTTTCTTT; CDR3 protein: CASGRRGSDTEAFF
J gene: TRBJ2-3; V gene: TRBV27; D gene: .; clone size: once; CDR3 DNA: TGTGCCAGCAGTTTACCGCCCCCCGGGGGTGCTAGCACAGATACGCAGTATTTT; CDR3 protein: CASSLPPPGGASTDTQYF
J gene: TRBJ2-6; V gene: TRBV7-8; D gene: TRBD1; clone size: .; CDR3 DNA: TGTGCCAGCAGCTCACAGGGGACAGGGCCCTCTGGGGCCAACGTCCTGACTTTC; CDR3 protein: CASSSQGTGPSGANVLTF
J gene: TRBJ2-3; V gene: TRBV7-8; D gene: TRBD2; clone size: .; CDR3 DNA: TGTGCCAGCAGCTCGGTGGTCCCGGGACTAGCGGGGGGCAAAGATACGCAGTATTTT; CDR3 protein: CASSSVVPGLAGGKDTQYF
J gene: TRBJ2-3; V gene: TRBV19; D gene: .; clone size: .; CDR3 DNA: TGTGCCACCTCCCAGGTCCCAGATACGCAGTATTTT; CDR3 protein: CATSQVPDTQYF
J gene: TRBJ2-1; V gene: TRBV7-8; D gene: .; clone size: few; CDR3 DNA: TGTGCCAGCAGCCCCATCCGACTTTTGAGCTCCTACAATGAGCAGTTCTTC; CDR3 protein: CASSPIRLLSSYNEQFF
J gene: TRBJ1-1; V gene: TRBV5-1; D gene: .; clone size: .; CDR3 DNA: TGCGCCAGCAGCTGGGAACCTCAGGGGATGAGCACTGAAGCTTTCTTT; CDR3 protein: CASSWEPQGMSTEAFF
J gene: TRBJ1-2; V gene: TRBV3-1/TRBV3-2; D gene: .; clone size: once; CDR3 DNA: TGTGCCAGCAGCTCCGGGACAAGACACTATGGCTACACCTTC; CDR3 protein: CASSSGTRHYGYTF
J gene: TRBJ1-6; V gene: TRBV3-1/TRBV3-2; D gene: .; clone size: few; CDR3 DNA: TGTGCCAGCAGCCAAGGGGGGCAGGGGAGGGGATCACCCCTCCACTTT; CDR3 protein: CASSQGGQGRGSPLHF
J gene: TRBJ2-1; V gene: TRBV7-8; D gene: .; clone size: .; CDR3 DNA: TGTGCCAGCAGCTCAAGCTTCAATGAGCAGTTCTTC; CDR3 protein: CASSSSFNEQFF
J gene: TRBJ2-1; V gene: TRBV19; D gene: TRBD1; clone size: .; CDR3 DNA: TGTGCCAGTAGTATCTTGGGACAGGGATTCAATGAGCAGTTCTTC; CDR3 protein: CASSILGQGFNEQFF
J gene: TRBJ2-1; V gene: TRBV30; D gene: .; clone size: .; CDR3 DNA: TGTGCCTGGGGTAGTCAGGGATTCGGTAGAGATGAGCAGTTCTTC; CDR3 protein: CAWGSQGFGRDEQFF
J gene: TRBJ1-3; V gene: TRBV9; D gene: .; clone size: .; CDR3 DNA: TGTGCCAGCAGCGTAGTTGGGGGCAAAATCTCTGGAAACACCATATATTTT; CDR3 protein: CASSVVGGKISGNTIYF
J gene: TRBJ1-6; V gene: TRBV10-2; D gene: .; clone size: .; CDR3 DNA: TGCGCCAGCAGTGGACAGGAGAATTCACCCCTCCACTTT; CDR3 protein: CASSGQENSPLHF
J gene: TRBJ1-1; V gene: TRBV18; D gene: TRBD1; clone size: .; CDR3 DNA: TGTGCCAGCTCACCGGAACAGGGGGGGGACACTGAAGCTTTCTTT; CDR3 protein: CASSPEQGGDTEAFF
J gene: TRBJ1-2; V gene: TRBV12-3/TRBV12-4; D gene: TRBD1; clone size: .; CDR3 DNA: TGTGCCAGCAGCCTCAGGGGGTATGGCTACACCTTC; CDR3 protein: CASSLRGYGYTF
J gene: TRBJ1-1; V gene: TRBV27; D gene: .; clone size: few; CDR3 DNA: TGTGCCAGCAGTTTATCAGGGGACACTGAAGCTTTCTTT; CDR3 protein: CASSLSGDTEAFF
J gene: TRBJ2-7; V gene: TRBV5-1; D gene: TRBD2; clone size: few; CDR3 DNA: TGCGCCAGCAGCTTGGTCGGGGGGGACTACGAGCAGTACTTC; CDR3 protein: CASSLVGGDYEQYF
J gene: TRBJ1-6; V gene: TRBV4-1; D gene: .; clone size: .; CDR3 DNA: TGCGCCAGCAGCCAAGGCCCGGTTGCGGAATCACCCCTCCACTTT; CDR3 protein: CASSQGPVAESPLHF
J gene: TRBJ2-7; V gene: TRBV3-1/TRBV3-2; D gene: TRBD1; clone size: .; CDR3 DNA: TGTGCCAGCAGCGGCCGCCGGGACAGGGGTTCCTACGAGCAGTACTTC; CDR3 protein: CASSGRRDRGSYEQYF
J gene: TRBJ2-5; V gene: TRBV7-2; D gene: TRBD2; clone size: .; CDR3 DNA: TGTGCCAGCAGCTTAGGACTAGCGGGGGCCTGGCGGGAGACCCAGTACTTC; CDR3 protein: CASSLGLAGAWRETQYF
J gene: TRBJ2-3; V gene: TRBV20-1; D gene: .; clone size: .; CDR3 DNA: TGCAGTGCTAGTCGGACTGGCACAGATACGCAGTATTTT; CDR3 protein: CSASRTGTDTQYF
J gene: TRBJ1-2; V gene: TRBV20-1; D gene: .; clone size: .; CDR3 DNA: TGCAGTGCTGGGGCCAGGAAATTACACACCTTC; CDR3 protein: CSAGARKLHTF
J gene: TRBJ1-2; V gene: TRBV6-5; D gene: TRBD1; clone size: .; CDR3 DNA: TGTGCCACCAACACAGGGGGCGTCTATGGCTACACCTTC; CDR3 protein: CATNTGGVYGYTF
J gene: TRBJ1-5; V gene: TRBV25-1; D gene: TRBD1; clone size: .; CDR3 DNA: TGTGCCAGCAGTGGCGGACAGGGGGCAGCCCAGCATTTT; CDR3 protein: CASSGGQGAAQHF
J gene: TRBJ1-2; V gene: TRBV6-5; D gene: .; clone size: .; CDR3 DNA: TGTGCCAGCAGTTACGCCCTCCTGGGGCTTGGCTACACCTTC; CDR3 protein: CASSYALLGLGYTF
J gene: TRBJ1-2; V gene: TRBV12-3/TRBV12-4; D gene: .; clone size: .; CDR3 DNA: TGTGCCAGCTCCATCACAGCTCTCTATGGCTACACCTTC; CDR3 protein: CASSITALYGYTF
J gene: TRBJ2-7; V gene: TRBV30; D gene: TRBD2; clone size: .; CDR3 DNA: TGTGCCTTAAGCGGGGGGAGGAGTCAGTACTTC; CDR3 protein: CALSGGRSQYF
J gene: TRBJ2-3; V gene: TRBV7-3; D gene: TRBD2; clone size: .; CDR3 DNA: TGTGCCAGCAGCCCCCATTCCCCTAGCGGGGGGGTGTCAGATACGCAGTATTTT; CDR3 protein: CASSPHSPSGGVSDTQYF
J gene: TRBJ2-3; V gene: TRBV4-1; D gene: .; clone size: .; CDR3 DNA: TGCGCCAGCAGCCGTTTAGAACGGACAGATACGCAGTATTTT; CDR3 protein: CASSRLERTDTQYF